This T cell receptor beta chain was sequenced in a study of T cell changes during pregnancy in multiple sclerosis. Using immunoSEQ multiplex PCR, the repertoire was profiled, and TCRdb retains in-frame clones only, with some absent. The sample yields more than 95,000 clones, roughly 92% seen once. The germline CDR1 and CDR2 sequences are GTSNPN and SVGIG (reference sequence). This CDR3 contains 14 residues. V lost 3 bases and J 1 base, leaving 13 bases between the germline ends. This chain joins TRBV30 and TRBJ2-7; no clear D. This receptor was identified in a female donor with multiple sclerosis, enrolled in a pregnancy study. The sample here was peripheral blood, taken after pregnancy. The CDR3 reads CAWRAGAASYEQYF. The CDR3 nucleotides are TGTGCCTGGAGAGCAGGCGCCGCTTCCTACGAGCAGTACTTC.